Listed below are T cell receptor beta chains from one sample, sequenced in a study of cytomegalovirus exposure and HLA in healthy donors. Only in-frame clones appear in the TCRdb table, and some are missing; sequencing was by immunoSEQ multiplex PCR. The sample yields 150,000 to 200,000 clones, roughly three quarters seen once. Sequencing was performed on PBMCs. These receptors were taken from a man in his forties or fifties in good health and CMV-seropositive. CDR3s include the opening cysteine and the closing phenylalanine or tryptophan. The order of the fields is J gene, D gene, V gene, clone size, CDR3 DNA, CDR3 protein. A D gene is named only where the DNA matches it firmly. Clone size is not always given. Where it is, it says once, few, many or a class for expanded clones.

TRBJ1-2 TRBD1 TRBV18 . TGTGCCAGCTCACCACGGGGACAGGGGGCTGATGGCTACACCTTC CASSPRGQGADGYTF
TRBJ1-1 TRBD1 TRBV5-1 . TGCGCCAGCAGCGGAGGGACAGGACAGAACACTGAAGCTTTCTTT CASSGGTGQNTEAFF
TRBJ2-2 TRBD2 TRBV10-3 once TGTGCCATCAGTGAGTTCCCCATGACTAGCGGGGGGGCCGCGAACACCGGGGAGCTGTTTTTT CAISEFPMTSGGAANTGELFF
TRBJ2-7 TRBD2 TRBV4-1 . TGCGCCAGCAGCCACCTTAGCGGGGGGCCCTCCTACGAGCAGTACTTC CASSHLSGGPSYEQYF
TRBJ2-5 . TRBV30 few TGTGCCTGGAGTTCAGGGATCCATAACCAAGAGACCCAGTACTTC CAWSSGIHNQETQYF
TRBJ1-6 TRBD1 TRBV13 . TGTGCCAGCAGCTTAGGCCACAGGGGGAATAATTCACCCCTCCACTTT CASSLGHRGNNSPLHF
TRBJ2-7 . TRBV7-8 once TGTGCCAGCAGCTTAGCGCCGGGGTTGCTGGGGTCCTACGAGCAGTACTTC CASSLAPGLLGSYEQYF
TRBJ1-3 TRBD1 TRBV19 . TGTGCCAGTAGTATACTGGACAGGGGCGGCTCTGGAAACACCATATATTTT CASSILDRGGSGNTIYF
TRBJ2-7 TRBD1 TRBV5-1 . TGCGCCAGCAGCTGGGGGGACAGGGACGGAGGCGAGCAGTACTTC CASSWGDRDGGEQYF
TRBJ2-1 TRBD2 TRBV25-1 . TGTGCCAGCAGTGACCCTAGCGGAGGGGATGAGCAGTTCTTC CASSDPSGGDEQFF
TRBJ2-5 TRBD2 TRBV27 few TGTGCCAGCAGTACTAGCGGGGGCAGCAAGACCCAGTACTTC CASSTSGGSKTQYF
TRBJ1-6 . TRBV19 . TGTGCCAGTAGTGACGGGGTGAATTCACCCCTCCACTTT CASSDGVNSPLHF
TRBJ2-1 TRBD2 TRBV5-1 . TGCGCCAGCAGCTTTCGGGGGGGCAGTAACAATGAGCAGTTCTTC CASSFRGGSNNEQFF
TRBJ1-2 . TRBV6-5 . TGTGCCAGCAGTTCCGCGGGGGCTGGCTATGGCTACACCTTC CASSSAGAGYGYTF
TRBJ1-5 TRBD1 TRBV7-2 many TGTGCCAGCAGCTCGGGACAGGTATCTAGGCCCCAGCATTTT CASSSGQVSRPQHF
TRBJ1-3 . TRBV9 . TGTGCCAGCAGCGTAGGCCCTGGGCCCCCTGGAAACACCATATATTTT CASSVGPGPPGNTIYF
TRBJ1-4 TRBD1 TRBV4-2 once TGTGCCAGCAGCCAAGCTCAGGGCAGGGGGAAGGCTGAAAAACTGTTTTTT CASSQAQGRGKAEKLFF
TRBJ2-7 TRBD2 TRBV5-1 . TGCGCCAGCAACCCACTAGCGGGGGGCTCCTACGAGCAGTACTTC CASNPLAGGSYEQYF
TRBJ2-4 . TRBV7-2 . TGTGCCAGCAGCCTAGAGTTTGGGGGCCGGAACATTCAGTACTTC CASSLEFGGRNIQYF
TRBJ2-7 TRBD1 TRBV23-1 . TGCGCCAGCAGTCAACCTAGAGGACAGGGTGGATCCTACGAGCAGTACTTC CASSQPRGQGGSYEQYF
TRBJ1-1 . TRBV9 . TGTGCCAGCAGCTCGGCCCCGGCGGGCACTGAAGCTTTCTTT CASSSAPAGTEAFF
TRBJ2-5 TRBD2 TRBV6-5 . TGTGCCAGCAGTTCCCTAGCGGGGGGCTATCAAGAGACCCAGTACTTC CASSSLAGGYQETQYF
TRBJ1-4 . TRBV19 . TGTGCCAGTGTACCCCAGGGATTTTCAGGAGAAAAACTGTTTTTT CASVPQGFSGEKLFF
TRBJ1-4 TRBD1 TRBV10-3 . TGTGCCATCAGTGGCAGCCTCGGGGACAGGGAAACTAATGAAAAACTGTTTTTT CAISGSLGDRETNEKLFF
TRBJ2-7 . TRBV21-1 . TGTGCCAGCAGCCCCCACGGGCAGGGTTCGAACGAGCAGTACTTC CASSPHGQGSNEQYF
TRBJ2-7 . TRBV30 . TGTGCCTGGGGGGGGGCCGGGGACGAGCAGTACTTC CAWGGAGDEQYF
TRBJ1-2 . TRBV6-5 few TGTGCCAGCAGGGAAGGCCCGGCCGGGTATGGCTACACCTTC CASREGPAGYGYTF
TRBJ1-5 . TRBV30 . TGTGCCTGGAGTGACAGGGCCCGTAATCAGCCCCAGCATTTT CAWSDRARNQPQHF
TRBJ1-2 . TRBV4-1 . TGCGCCAGCAGCCAAGTCACGCGGGGAACGAACTATGGCTACACCTTC CASSQVTRGTNYGYTF
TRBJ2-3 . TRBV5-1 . TGCGCCAGCAGCCTATACAGTGTGGGAGATACGCAGTATTTT CASSLYSVGDTQYF
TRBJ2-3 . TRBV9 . TGTGCCAGCAGCGTCCAAGATACGCAGTATTTT CASSVQDTQYF
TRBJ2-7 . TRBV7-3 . TGTGCCAGCAGCTTAGACTCGAGCTCCTACGAGCAGTACTTC CASSLDSSSYEQYF
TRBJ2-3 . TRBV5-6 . TGTGCCAGCAGCTCCCTGGGTCCGGGTTTAACAGATACGCAGTATTTT CASSSLGPGLTDTQYF
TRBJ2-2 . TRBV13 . TGTGCCAGCAGCTTACGGGGGGCTCGTCCCGAGCTGTTTTTT CASSLRGARPELFF
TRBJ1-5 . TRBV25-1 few TGTGCCAGCAGTGACAATTTTGGCAATCAGCCCCAGCATTTT CASSDNFGNQPQHF
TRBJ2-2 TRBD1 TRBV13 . TGTGCCAGCAGCGATCGCAGGGGGAGCACCGGGGAGCTGTTTTTT CASSDRRGSTGELFF
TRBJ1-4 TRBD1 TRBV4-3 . TGCGCCAGCAGCCGGGACAGGGGAGGCGAAAAACTGTTTTTT CASSRDRGGEKLFF
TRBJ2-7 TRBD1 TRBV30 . TGTGCCTGGAGGAGCCGGGACAGGGACTACGAGCAGTACTTC CAWRSRDRDYEQYF
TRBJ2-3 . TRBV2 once TGTGCCAGCAAGGAGGGCGACGGCCCAGATACGCAGTATTTT CASKEGDGPDTQYF
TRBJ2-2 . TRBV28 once TGTGCCAGCAGTCTTCCCAGGGTGGGCGGGGAGCTGTTTTTT CASSLPRVGGELFF
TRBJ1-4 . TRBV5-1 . TGTGCCAGCAGCTTGAAGGTTCAGGGGTCTGAAAAACTGTTTTTT CASSLKVQGSEKLFF
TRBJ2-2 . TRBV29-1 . TGCAGCGGCCGCAGAAACACCGGGGAGCTGTTTTTT CSGRRNTGELFF
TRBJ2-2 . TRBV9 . TGTGCCAGCAGCGTTTTAAGCGGGGCAGGGGGCCCCGGGGAGCTGTTTTTT CASSVLSGAGGPGELFF
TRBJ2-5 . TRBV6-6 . TGTGCCAGCAGTTCCAAGGCGGGATTATTGGAGACCCAGTACTTC CASSSKAGLLETQYF
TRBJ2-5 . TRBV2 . TGTGCCAGCAGGGTGACACCTCAAGAGACCCAGTACTTC CASRVTPQETQYF
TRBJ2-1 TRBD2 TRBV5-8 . TGTGCCAGCAGCTTGATTGAGACTAGTCGGGGGGAGAATGAGCAGTTCTTC CASSLIETSRGENEQFF
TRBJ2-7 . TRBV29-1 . TGCAGCGTTCAACCGACAGTGGGCGAGCAGTACTTC CSVQPTVGEQYF
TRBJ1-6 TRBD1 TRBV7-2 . TGTGCCAGCAGCTTTGCGCTAGGTGACAGGGGGACATATTCACCCCTCCACTTT CASSFALGDRGTYSPLHF